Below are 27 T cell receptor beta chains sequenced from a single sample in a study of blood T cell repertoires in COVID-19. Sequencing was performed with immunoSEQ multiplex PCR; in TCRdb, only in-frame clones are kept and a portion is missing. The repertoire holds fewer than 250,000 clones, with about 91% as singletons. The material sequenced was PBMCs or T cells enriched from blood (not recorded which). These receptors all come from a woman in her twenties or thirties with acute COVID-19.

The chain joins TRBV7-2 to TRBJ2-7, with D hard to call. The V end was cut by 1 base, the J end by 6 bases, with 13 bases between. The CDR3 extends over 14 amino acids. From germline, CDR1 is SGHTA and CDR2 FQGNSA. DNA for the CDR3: TGTGCCAGCAGCTTAGATCTATCCCTGCGCGAGCAGTACTTC. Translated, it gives CASSLDLSLREQYF.

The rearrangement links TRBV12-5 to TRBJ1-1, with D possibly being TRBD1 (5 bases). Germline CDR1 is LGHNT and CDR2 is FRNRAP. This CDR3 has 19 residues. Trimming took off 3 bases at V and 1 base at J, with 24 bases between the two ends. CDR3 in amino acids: CASGFLINRQGPANTEAFF. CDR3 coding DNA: TGTGCTAGTGGTTTCCTTATTAATCGTCAGGGTCCCGCGAACACTGAAGCTTTCTTT.

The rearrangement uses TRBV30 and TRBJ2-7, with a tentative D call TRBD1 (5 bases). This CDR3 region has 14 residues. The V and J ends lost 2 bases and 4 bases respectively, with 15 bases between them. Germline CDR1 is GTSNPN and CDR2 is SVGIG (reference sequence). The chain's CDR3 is CAWSLSLTGYEQYF. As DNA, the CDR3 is TGTGCCTGGAGTCTCTCTCTCACAGGATACGAGCAGTACTTC.

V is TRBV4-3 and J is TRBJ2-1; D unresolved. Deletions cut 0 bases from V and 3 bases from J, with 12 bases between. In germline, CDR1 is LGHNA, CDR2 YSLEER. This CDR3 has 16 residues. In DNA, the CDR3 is TGCGCCAGCAGCCAAGAAATTGACTGGGTCTACAATGAGCAGTTCTTC. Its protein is CASSQEIDWVYNEQFF.

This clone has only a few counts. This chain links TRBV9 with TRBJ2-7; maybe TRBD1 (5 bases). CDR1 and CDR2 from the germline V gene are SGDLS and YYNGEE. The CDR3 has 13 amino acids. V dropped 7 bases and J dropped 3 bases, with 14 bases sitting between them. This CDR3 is CASPGLSFYEQYF. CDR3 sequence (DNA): TGTGCCAGCCCAGGGCTTAGTTTCTACGAGCAGTACTTC.

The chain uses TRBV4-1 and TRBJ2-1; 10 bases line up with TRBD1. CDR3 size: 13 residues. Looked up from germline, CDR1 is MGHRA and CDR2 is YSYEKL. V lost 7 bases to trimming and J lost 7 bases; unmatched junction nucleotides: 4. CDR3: CASKRTGGNEQFF. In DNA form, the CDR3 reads TGCGCCAGCAAGAGGACAGGGGGAAATGAGCAGTTCTTC.

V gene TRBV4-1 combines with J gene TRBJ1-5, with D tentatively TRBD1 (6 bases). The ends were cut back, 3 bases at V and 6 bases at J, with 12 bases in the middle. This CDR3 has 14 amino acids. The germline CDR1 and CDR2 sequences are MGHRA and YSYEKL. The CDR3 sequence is CASSHNTGPQPQHF. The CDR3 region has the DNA TGCGCCAGCAGCCACAATACAGGGCCTCAGCCCCAGCATTTT.

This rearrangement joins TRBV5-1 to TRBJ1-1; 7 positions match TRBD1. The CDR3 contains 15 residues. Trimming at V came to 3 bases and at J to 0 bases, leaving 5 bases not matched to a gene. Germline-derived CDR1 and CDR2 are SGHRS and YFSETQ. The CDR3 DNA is TGCGCCAGCAGCTACCCGACAGGGATGAACACTGAAGCTTTCTTT. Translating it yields CASSYPTGMNTEAFF.

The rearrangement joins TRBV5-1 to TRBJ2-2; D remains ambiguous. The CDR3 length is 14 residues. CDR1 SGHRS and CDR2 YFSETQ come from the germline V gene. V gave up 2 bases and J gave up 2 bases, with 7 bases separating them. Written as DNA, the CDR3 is TGCGCCAGCAGCTTTGGCAGAAACACCGGGGAGCTGTTTTTT. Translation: CASSFGRNTGELFF. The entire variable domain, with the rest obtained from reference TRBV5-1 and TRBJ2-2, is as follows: KAGVTQTPRYLIKTRGQQVTLSCSPISGHRSVSWYQQTPGQGLQFLFEYFSETQRNKGNFPGRFSGRQFSNSRSEMNVSTLELGDSALYLCASSFGRNTGELFFGEGSRLTVL.

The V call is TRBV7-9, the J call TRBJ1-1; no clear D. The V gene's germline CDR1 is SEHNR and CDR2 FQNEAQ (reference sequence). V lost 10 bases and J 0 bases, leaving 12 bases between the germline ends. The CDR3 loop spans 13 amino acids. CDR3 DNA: TGTGCCATATACGGAGACCTGAACACTGAAGCTTTCTTT. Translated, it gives CAIYGDLNTEAFF.

CDR3 sequence: CASSLFAGLYTEAFF. As DNA, the CDR3 is TGTGCCAGCAGTTTATTCGCAGGGTTGTACACTGAAGCTTTCTTT. The rearrangement links TRBV27 to TRBJ1-1; tentative D call: TRBD1 (5 bases). Germline-derived CDR1 and CDR2 are MNHEY and SMNVEV (reference sequence). V was trimmed by 1 base and J by 3 bases, leaving 12 bases between them. The CDR3 contains 15 residues.

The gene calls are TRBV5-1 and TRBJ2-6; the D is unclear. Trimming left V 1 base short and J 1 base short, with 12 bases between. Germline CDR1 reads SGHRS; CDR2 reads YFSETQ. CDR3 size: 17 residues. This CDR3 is CASSLNGRASGANVLTF. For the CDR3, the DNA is TGCGCCAGCAGCTTGAACGGTCGAGCATCTGGGGCCAACGTCCTGACTTTC.

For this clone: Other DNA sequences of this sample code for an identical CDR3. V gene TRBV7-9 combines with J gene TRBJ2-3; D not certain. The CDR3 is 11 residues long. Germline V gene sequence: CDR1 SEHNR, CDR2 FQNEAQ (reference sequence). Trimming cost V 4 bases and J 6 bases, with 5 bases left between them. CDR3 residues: CASSSSDTQYF. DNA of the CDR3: TGTGCCAGCAGCTCGTCGGATACGCAGTATTTT.

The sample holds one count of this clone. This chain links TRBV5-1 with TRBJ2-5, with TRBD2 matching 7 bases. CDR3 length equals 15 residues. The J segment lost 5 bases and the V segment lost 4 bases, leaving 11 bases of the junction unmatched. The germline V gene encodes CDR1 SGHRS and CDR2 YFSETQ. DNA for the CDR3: TGCGCCAGCAGCCGGGGGGAGGGCCAAAGGGAGACCCAGTACTTC. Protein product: CASSRGEGQRETQYF.

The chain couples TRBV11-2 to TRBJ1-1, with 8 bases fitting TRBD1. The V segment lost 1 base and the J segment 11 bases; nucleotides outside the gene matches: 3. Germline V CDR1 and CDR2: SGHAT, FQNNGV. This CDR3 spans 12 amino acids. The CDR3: CASSLGTGKAFF. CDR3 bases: TGTGCCAGCAGCTTAGGGACAGGGAAGGCTTTCTTT. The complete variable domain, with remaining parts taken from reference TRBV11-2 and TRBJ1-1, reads EAGVAQSPRYKIIEKRQSVAFWCNPISGHATLYWYQQILGQGPKLLIQFQNNGVVDDSQLPKDRFSAERLKGVDSTLKIQPAKLEDSAVYLCASSLGTGKAFFGQGTRLTVV.

The chain's CDR3 is CASSLILNRGGGYTF. The DNA of the CDR3 is TGTGCCAGCAGCCTTATACTTAACAGGGGGGGCGGCTACACCTTC. V and J are TRBV7-9 and TRBJ1-2, with 8 nucleotides matching TRBD1. Germline V gene lookup returns CDR1 SEHNR and CDR2 FQNEAQ (reference sequence). The junction had 13 bases not matched to a gene; V was cut back by 5 bases and J by 8 bases. The length of the CDR3 is 15 residues.

The CDR3: CTSSQDGANTGELFF. As DNA, the CDR3 is TGCACCAGCAGCCAAGACGGAGCGAACACCGGGGAGCTGTTTTTT. The chain couples TRBV1 to TRBJ2-2; the D call of TRBD2 is as the table states it, not checked on the DNA. TRBV1 is described as a pseudogene. This CDR3 is built from 15 residues.

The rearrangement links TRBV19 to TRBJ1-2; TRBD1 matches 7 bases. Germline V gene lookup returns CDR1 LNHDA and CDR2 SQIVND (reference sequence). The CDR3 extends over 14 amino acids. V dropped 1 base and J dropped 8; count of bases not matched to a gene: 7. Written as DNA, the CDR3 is TGTGCCAGTAGTATAGTACAGGGGATTTTCGGCTACACCTTC. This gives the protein CASSIVQGIFGYTF.

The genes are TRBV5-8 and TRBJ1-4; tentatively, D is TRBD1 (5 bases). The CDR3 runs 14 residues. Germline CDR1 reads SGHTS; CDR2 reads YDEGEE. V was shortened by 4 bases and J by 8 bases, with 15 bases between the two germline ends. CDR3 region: CASSLGSNREKLFF. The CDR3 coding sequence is TGTGCCAGCAGCCTCGGATCGAACAGGGAAAAACTGTTTTTT.

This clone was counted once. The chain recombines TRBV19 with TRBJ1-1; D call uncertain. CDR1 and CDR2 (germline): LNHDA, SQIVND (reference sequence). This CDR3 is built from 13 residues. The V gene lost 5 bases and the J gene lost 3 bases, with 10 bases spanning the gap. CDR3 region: CASSPTLDTEAFF. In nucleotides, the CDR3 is TGTGCCAGTAGTCCGACTCTAGACACTGAAGCTTTCTTT.

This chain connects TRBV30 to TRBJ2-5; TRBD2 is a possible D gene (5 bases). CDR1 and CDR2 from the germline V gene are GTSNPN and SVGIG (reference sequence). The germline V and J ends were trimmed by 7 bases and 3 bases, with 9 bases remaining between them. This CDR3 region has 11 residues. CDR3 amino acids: CASDGEETQYF. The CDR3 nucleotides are TGTGCCTCCGACGGGGAAGAGACCCAGTACTTC.

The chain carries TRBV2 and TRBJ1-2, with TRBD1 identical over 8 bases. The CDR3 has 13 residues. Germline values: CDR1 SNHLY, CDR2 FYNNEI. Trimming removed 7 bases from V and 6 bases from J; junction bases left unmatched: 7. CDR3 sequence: CASNQDRGHGYTF. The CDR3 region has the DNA TGTGCCAGCAACCAAGACAGGGGCCATGGCTACACCTTC. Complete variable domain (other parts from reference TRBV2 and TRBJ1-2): EPEVTQTPSHQVTQMGQEVILRCVPISNHLYFYWYRQILGQKVEFLVSFYNNEISEKSEIFDDQFSVERPDGSNFTLKIRSTKLEDSAMYFCASNQDRGHGYTFGSGTRLTVV.

The CDR3 DNA sequence: TGCGCCAGCAGCGTCCTCGGGGGGAACACCGGGGAGCTGTTTTTT. This translates into CASSVLGGNTGELFF. The genes are TRBV5-1 and TRBJ2-2, with TRBD2 as a possible D gene (6 bases). The length of the CDR3 is 15 residues. Germline values: CDR1 SGHRS, CDR2 YFSETQ. V gave up 4 bases and J gave up 1 base, with 11 bases separating them. The entire variable domain, with the rest obtained from reference TRBV5-1 and TRBJ2-2, is as follows: KAGVTQTPRYLIKTRGQQVTLSCSPISGHRSVSWYQQTPGQGLQFLFEYFSETQRNKGNFPGRFSGRQFSNSRSEMNVSTLELGDSALYLCASSVLGGNTGELFFGEGSRLTVL.

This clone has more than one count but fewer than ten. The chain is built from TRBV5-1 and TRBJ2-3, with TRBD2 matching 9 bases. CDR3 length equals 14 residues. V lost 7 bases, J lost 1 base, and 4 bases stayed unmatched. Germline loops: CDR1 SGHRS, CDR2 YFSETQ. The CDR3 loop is CASFWTSGTDTQYF. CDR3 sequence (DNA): TGCGCCAGCTTCTGGACTAGCGGCACAGATACGCAGTATTTT.

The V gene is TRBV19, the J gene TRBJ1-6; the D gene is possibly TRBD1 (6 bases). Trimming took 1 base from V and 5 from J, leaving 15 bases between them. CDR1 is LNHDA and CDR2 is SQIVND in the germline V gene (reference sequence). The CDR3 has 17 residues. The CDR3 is CASSIGPGQKDNSPLHF. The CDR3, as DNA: TGTGCCAGTAGTATAGGCCCTGGACAGAAAGATAATTCACCCCTCCACTTT. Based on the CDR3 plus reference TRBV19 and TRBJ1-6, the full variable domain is DGGITQSPKYLFRKEGQNVTLSCEQNLNHDAMYWYRQDPGQGLRLIYYSQIVNDFQKGDIAEGYSVSREKKESFPLTVTSAQKNPTAFYLCASSIGPGQKDNSPLHFGNGTRLTVT.

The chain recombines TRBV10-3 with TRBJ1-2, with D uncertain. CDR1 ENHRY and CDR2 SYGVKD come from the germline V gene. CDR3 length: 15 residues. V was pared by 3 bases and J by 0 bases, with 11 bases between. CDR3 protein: CAISELAGANYGYTF. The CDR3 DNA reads TGTGCCATCAGTGAACTCGCGGGAGCTAACTATGGCTACACCTTC.

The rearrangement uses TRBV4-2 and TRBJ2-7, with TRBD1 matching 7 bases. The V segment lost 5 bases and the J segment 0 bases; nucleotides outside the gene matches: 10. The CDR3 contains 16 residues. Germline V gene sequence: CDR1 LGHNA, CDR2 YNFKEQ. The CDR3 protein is CASSSLGQRSSYEQYF. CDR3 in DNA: TGTGCCAGCAGCTCCTTGGGACAGCGCAGCTCCTACGAGCAGTACTTC.